This record looks at one T cell receptor (beta chain) sequence and its context. In the original workflow: For nucleated cells, counts were estimated from reference gene primer amplification. Here immunoSEQ multiplex PCR was the method, and the copy in TCRdb shows in-frame clones only, minus some. V and J calls and clone size are given by that table; D and trimming were obtained from the DNA. The table shows fewer than 35,000 clones, with around nine tenths occurring only once. The data derive from a study of blood T cell repertoires in COVID-19. Study in general: Both acute and convalescent COVID-19 samples were obtained from the United States, Italy and Spain. T cells, B-cell-depleted T cells, or PBMCs provided the cDNA or gDNA that served as material.

This TCR came from a man aged 65 to 79 with active or convalescent COVID-19. Sequencing was done on a sample of peripheral blood.

CDR3 sequence: CASTPWGGTEAFF. The CDR3 DNA is TGTGCCAGCACCCCGTGGGGGGGCACTGAAGCTTTCTTT. The chain joins TRBV12-3 or TRBV12-4 to TRBJ1-1; possible D gene TRBD1, 5 bases. The CDR3 has 13 residues. Trimming removed 7 bases from V and 4 bases from J, with 13 bases in between.